Following are 14 T cell receptor beta chains from one sample sequenced in a study of blood T cell repertoires in COVID-19. Some clones are missing from TCRdb's copy, which holds only in-frame ones; the method was immunoSEQ multiplex PCR. The table has some 190,000 clones, 88% seen once; the top ten hold about 1.6%. Sequenced material: peripheral blood. The receptors here all came from a man aged 18 to 29 with active or convalescent COVID-19.

The chain links TRBV6-5 to TRBJ2-1; 9 bases match TRBD1. Germline V CDR1 and CDR2: MNHEY, SVGAGI. Trimming at V came to 6 bases and at J to 10 bases, leaving 7 bases not matched to a gene. CDR3 length equals 13 residues. CDR3 nucleotide sequence: TGTGCCAGCAGAGCGACAGGGGGTAGAGAGCAGTTCTTC. Translating it yields CASRATGGREQFF.

J is TRBJ1-2 and V is TRBV5-5; possible D gene TRBD1, 5 bases. Trimming removed 2 bases from V and 8 bases from J, with 16 bases in between. Germline loops: CDR1 SGHKS, CDR2 YYEKEE (reference sequence). The CDR3 is made up of 14 amino acids. CDR3: CASSFPRQGGGYTF. The CDR3 DNA sequence: TGTGCCAGCAGCTTCCCTCGGCAGGGTGGCGGCTACACCTTC.

On this clone: One junction end does not reproduce the germline sequence, and a read error may be involved. Here the CDR3 DNA reads TGTGCCAGTAGGATAGCGGGGGGGAGCAATGAGCAGTTCTTC. It specifies CASRIAGGSNEQFF. The V and J genes are TRBV19 and TRBJ2-1; 11 positions match TRBD2. There are 14 residues in the CDR3. Germline V gives CDR1 LNHDA, CDR2 SQIVND (reference sequence). Supplemented by reference TRBV19 and TRBJ2-1, the full variable domain reads DGGITQSPKYLFRKEGQNVTLSCEQNLNHDAMYWYRQDPGQGLRLIYYSQIVNDFQKGDIAEGYSVSREKKESFPLTVTSAQKNPTAFYLCASRIAGGSNEQFFGPGTRLTVL.

This chain joins TRBV19 and TRBJ2-3, with D possibly TRBD1 on 5 matching bases. This CDR3 has 16 residues. CDR1 LNHDA and CDR2 SQIVND come from the germline V gene (reference sequence). Trimming stripped 4 bases from V and 1 base from J, with 15 bases between. CDR3 coding DNA: TGTGCCAGTAGTACCTTTAAAGTCAGGGGCACAGATACGCAGTATTTT. As protein: CASSTFKVRGTDTQYF.

V gene TRBV11-2 combines with J gene TRBJ1-2; 7 bases align to TRBD1. After removal of 5 bases from V and 2 bases from J, the junction contained 5 bases not matched to a gene. This CDR3 contains 14 residues. The germline V gene has CDR1 SGHAT and CDR2 FQNNGV. CDR3 sequence (DNA): TGTGCCAGCAGCAAGGGACAGCAGAACTATGGCTACACCTTC. It codes for CASSKGQQNYGYTF. The full variable domain, rest sourced from reference TRBV11-2 and TRBJ1-2, is EAGVAQSPRYKIIEKRQSVAFWCNPISGHATLYWYQQILGQGPKLLIQFQNNGVVDDSQLPKDRFSAERLKGVDSTLKIQPAKLEDSAVYLCASSKGQQNYGYTFGSGTRLTVV.

The chain has TRBV19 and TRBJ1-1; a weak D match, TRBD1 (5 bases). CDR1 is LNHDA and CDR2 is SQIVND in the germline V gene (reference sequence). There are 13 residues in the CDR3. Deletions cut 4 bases from V and 8 bases from J, with 14 bases between. The CDR3 reads CASSKGHIAEAFF. DNA of the CDR3: TGTGCCAGTAGTAAAGGACATATTGCCGAAGCTTTCTTT.

The chain uses TRBV4-2 and TRBJ1-2; 12 bases fit TRBD1. Unmatched junction bases numbered 5, after V lost 0 bases and J lost 3 bases. Germline assignment: CDR1 LGHNA and CDR2 YNFKEQ. The CDR3 length is 17 residues. CDR3 sequence: CASSQDLGTGGYYGYTF. Here the CDR3 DNA reads TGTGCCAGCAGCCAAGATTTAGGGACAGGGGGCTACTATGGCTACACCTTC.

This chain joins TRBV5-1 and TRBJ1-1, with 9 bases identical to TRBD1. The CDR3 covers 14 residues. Unmatched junction bases numbered 6, after V lost 4 bases and J lost 5 bases. Germline-derived CDR1 and CDR2 are SGHRS and YFSETQ. CDR3 region: CASSPGTGWTEAFF. The DNA for the CDR3 is TGCGCCAGCAGCCCCGGGACAGGGTGGACTGAAGCTTTCTTT.

The chain combines TRBV27 with TRBJ2-1; maybe TRBD2 (7 bases). The CDR3 length is 16 residues. V shed 4 bases and J shed 6 bases, with 19 bases lying between them. Germline V gives CDR1 MNHEY, CDR2 SMNVEV (reference sequence). DNA for the CDR3: TGTGCCAGCAGTTCACGGCGGGAGTGGGGGGCCAATGAGCAGTTCTTC. Protein product: CASSSRREWGANEQFF.

The chain is built from TRBV18 and TRBJ1-1; 10 bases fit TRBD1. Germline V gives CDR1 KGHSH, CDR2 LQKENI. This CDR3 is 14 amino acids long. V lost 3 bases and J lost 8; bases outside the gene matches: 6. The CDR3 loop reads CASSPLTGGGEAFF. CDR3 nucleotides: TGTGCCAGCTCACCCTTGACAGGGGGCGGAGAAGCTTTCTTT.

V usage is TRBV6-1 and J usage is TRBJ2-2, with a weak D call TRBD2 (5 bases). V was trimmed by 1 base and J by 6 bases, leaving 15 bases between them. CDR1 and CDR2 from the germline V gene are MNHNS and SASEGT. The CDR3 loop spans 16 amino acids. The chain's CDR3 is CASSEGSGLLPGELFF. The CDR3 DNA sequence: TGTGCCAGCAGTGAAGGAAGCGGACTCCTGCCCGGGGAGCTGTTTTTT.

The V and J genes are TRBV7-9 and TRBJ2-1; TRBD1 agrees at 9 bases. This CDR3 has 15 amino acids. Per germline, CDR1 SEHNR and CDR2 FQNEAQ (reference sequence). V shed 5 bases, J shed 6 bases, and the junction held 8 bases outside the gene matches. This chain's CDR3 is CASSLGDRDINEQFF. DNA for the CDR3: TGTGCCAGCAGCCTCGGGGACAGGGATATCAATGAGCAGTTCTTC. The full variable domain, with the rest looked up from reference TRBV7-9 and TRBJ2-1, is DTGVSQNPRHKITKRGQNVTFRCDPISEHNRLYWYRQTLGQGPEFLTYFQNEAQLEKSRLLSDRFSAERPKGSFSTLEIQRTEQGDSAMYLCASSLGDRDINEQFFGPGTRLTVL.

This chain uses TRBV6-1 with TRBJ2-5, with 8 bases matching TRBD1. Germline V gene sequence: CDR1 MNHNS, CDR2 SASEGT. CDR3 length equals 16 residues. The V and J ends lost 4 bases and 5 bases, in that order; junction bases with no gene match: 12. This CDR3 is CASSAPVGQGPETQYF. The CDR3 DNA sequence: TGTGCCAGCAGTGCTCCGGTTGGACAGGGACCGGAGACCCAGTACTTC.

The V call is TRBV18, the J call TRBJ2-2; possible D gene TRBD2, 6 bases. The germline gives CDR1 KGHSH, CDR2 LQKENI. Between the trimmed V and J ends, which lost 1 base and 1 base, there was a span of 13 bases. The CDR3 is 17 residues long. The CDR3 here is CASSPLLTGVNTGELFF. In DNA, the CDR3 is TGTGCCAGCTCACCACTTTTAACGGGAGTGAACACCGGGGAGCTGTTTTTT.